The clone carrying this TCR beta chain was counted at least ten times. TCRdb recomputed calls from the 5' RACE reads with MiXCR, one row per CDR3 protein. The sample contains 95,000 to 100,000 distinct CDR3 sequences, about 16% of which appear only once. This specimen comes from a study of T cells of healthy individuals. V lost 2 bases to trimming and J lost 9 bases; unmatched junction nucleotides: 5. CDR1 is LGHDT and CDR2 is YNNKEL in the germline V gene (reference sequence). The CDR3 runs to 14 residues. The chain is built from TRBV3-1 and TRBJ2-1; 9 bases are a match to TRBD2. This TCR was sampled from a human donor in good health. CDR3 DNA sequence: TGTGCCAGCAGCCAACCGGGACTAGCAAGTGAGCAGTTCTTC. Its translation is CASSQPGLASEQFF.